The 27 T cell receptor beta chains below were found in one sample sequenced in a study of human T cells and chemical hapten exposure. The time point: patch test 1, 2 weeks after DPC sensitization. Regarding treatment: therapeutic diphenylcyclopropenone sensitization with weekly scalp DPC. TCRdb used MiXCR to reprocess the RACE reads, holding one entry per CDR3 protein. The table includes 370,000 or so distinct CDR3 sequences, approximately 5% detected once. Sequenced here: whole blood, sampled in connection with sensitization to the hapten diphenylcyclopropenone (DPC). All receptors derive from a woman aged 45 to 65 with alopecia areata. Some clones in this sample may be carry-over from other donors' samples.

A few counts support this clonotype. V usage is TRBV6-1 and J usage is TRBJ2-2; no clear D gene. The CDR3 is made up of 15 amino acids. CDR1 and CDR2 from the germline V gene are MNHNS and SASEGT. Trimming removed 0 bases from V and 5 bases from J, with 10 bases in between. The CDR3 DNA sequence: TGTGCCAGCAGTGAAGCGGTGGCACTTACCGGGGAGCTGTTTTTT. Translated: CASSEAVALTGELFF.

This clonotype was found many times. The CDR3 coding sequence is TGTGCCAGCAGTTCCGAACAGGGGGCCTCCTACAATGAGCAGTTCTTC. This translates into CASSSEQGASYNEQFF. J is TRBJ2-1 and V is TRBV5-4; TRBD1 aligns across 9 bases. Looked up from germline, CDR1 is SGHNT and CDR2 is YYREEE (reference sequence). This CDR3 spans 16 amino acids. The trim removed 5 bases at V and 0 bases at J, leaving 6 bases unmatched.

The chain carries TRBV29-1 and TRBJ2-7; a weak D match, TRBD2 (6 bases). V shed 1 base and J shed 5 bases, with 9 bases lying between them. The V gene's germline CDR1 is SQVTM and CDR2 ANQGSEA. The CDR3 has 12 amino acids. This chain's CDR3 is CSVEAGDDEQYF. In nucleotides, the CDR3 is TGCAGCGTTGAAGCGGGAGACGACGAGCAGTACTTC.

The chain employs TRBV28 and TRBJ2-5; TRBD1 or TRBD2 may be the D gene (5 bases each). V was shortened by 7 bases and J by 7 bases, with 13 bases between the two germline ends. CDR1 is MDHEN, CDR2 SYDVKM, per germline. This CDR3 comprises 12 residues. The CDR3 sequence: CASTKGTATQYF. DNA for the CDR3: TGTGCCAGCACAAAGGGGACGGCGACCCAGTACTTC.

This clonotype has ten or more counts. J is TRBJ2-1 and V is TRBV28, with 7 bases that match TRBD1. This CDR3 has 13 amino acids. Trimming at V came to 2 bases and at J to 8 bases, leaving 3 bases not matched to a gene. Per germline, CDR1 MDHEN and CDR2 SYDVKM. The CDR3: CASSLRGGYEQFF. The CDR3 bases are TGTGCCAGCAGTTTAAGAGGGGGCTATGAGCAGTTCTTC.

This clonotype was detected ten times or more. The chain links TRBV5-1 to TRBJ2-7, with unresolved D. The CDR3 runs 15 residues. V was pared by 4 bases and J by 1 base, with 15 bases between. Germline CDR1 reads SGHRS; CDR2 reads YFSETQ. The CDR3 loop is CASSPRQSSSYEQYF. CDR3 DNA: TGCGCCAGCAGCCCCCGGCAATCGAGTTCCTACGAGCAGTACTTC.

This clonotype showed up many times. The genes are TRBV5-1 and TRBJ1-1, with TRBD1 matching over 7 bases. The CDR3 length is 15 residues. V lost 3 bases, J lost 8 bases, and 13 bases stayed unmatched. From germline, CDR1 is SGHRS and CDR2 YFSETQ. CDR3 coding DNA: TGCGCCAGCAGCTCCCAATCAGGGGGGCTTACGGAAGCTTTCTTT. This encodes CASSSQSGGLTEAFF.

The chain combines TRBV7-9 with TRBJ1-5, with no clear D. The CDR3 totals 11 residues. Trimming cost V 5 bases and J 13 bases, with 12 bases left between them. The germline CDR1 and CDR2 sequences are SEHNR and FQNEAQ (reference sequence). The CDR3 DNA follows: TGTGCCAGCAGCGCCGGACTCTTGCAGCATTTT. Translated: CASSAGLLQHF.

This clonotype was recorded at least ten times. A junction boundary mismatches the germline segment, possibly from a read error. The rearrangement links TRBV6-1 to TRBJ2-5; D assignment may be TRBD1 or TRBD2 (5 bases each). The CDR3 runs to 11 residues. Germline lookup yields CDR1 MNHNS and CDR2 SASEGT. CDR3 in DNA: TGTGCCAGCAGTGACTTTCCGGGACCCCACTTC. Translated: CASSDFPGPHF.

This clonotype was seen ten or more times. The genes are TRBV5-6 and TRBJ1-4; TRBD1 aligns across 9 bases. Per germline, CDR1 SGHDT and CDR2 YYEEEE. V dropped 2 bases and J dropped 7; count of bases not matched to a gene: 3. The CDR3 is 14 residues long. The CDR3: CASSFGTGIEKLFF. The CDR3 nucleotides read TGTGCCAGCAGCTTCGGGACAGGGATTGAAAAACTGTTTTTT.

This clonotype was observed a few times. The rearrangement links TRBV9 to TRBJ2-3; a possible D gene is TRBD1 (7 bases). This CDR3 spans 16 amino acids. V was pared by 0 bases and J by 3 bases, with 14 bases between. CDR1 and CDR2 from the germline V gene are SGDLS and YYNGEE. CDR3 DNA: TGTGCCAGCAGCGTAGGCCAGGGGGGAAGTACAGATACGCAGTATTTT. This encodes CASSVGQGGSTDTQYF.

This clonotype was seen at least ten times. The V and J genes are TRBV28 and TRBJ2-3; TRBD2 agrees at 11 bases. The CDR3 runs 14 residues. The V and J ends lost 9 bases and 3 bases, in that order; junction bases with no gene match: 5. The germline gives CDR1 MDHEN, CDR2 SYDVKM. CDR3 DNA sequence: TGTGCCAGTGCCACTAGCGGGAGTACAGATACGCAGTATTTT. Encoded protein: CASATSGSTDTQYF.

CDR3 region: CASSYQPGVRNQPQHF. The CDR3 DNA is TGTGCCAGCAGTTATCAGCCAGGGGTTCGCAATCAGCCCCAGCATTTT. The chain combines TRBV6-6 with TRBJ1-5; possibly TRBD1 for D (6 bases). The CDR3 runs to 16 residues. V was shortened by 3 bases and J by 2 bases, with 14 bases between the two germline ends. From germline, CDR1 is MNHNY and CDR2 SVGAGI (reference sequence).

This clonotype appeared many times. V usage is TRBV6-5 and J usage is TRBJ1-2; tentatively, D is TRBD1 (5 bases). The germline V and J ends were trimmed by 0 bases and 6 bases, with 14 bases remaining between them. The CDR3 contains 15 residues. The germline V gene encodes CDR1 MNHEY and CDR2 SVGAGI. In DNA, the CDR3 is TGTGCCAGCAGTTACTCGCCGGGACGGCTGGATGGCTACACCTTC. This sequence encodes CASSYSPGRLDGYTF.

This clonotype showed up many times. The CDR3 protein is CASSQDGDRSNQPQHF. In DNA, the CDR3 is TGCGCCAGCAGCCAAGATGGGGACCGGAGCAATCAGCCCCAGCATTTT. The chain is built from TRBV4-1 and TRBJ1-5, with D perhaps TRBD1 (5 bases). The V end was cut by 0 bases, the J end by 1 base, with 10 bases between. In germline, CDR1 is MGHRA, CDR2 YSYEKL. The CDR3 totals 16 residues.

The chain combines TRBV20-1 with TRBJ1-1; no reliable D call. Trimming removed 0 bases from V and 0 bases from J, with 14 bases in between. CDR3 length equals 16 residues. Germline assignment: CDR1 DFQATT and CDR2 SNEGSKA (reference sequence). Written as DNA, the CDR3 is TGCAGTGCTAGAGATCCCCAGGAACCAATGAACACTGAAGCTTTCTTT. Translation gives CSARDPQEPMNTEAFF.

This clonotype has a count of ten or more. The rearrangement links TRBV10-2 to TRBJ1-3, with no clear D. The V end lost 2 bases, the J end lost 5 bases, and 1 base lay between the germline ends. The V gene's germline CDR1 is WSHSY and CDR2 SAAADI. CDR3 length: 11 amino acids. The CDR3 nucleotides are TGCGCCAGCAGTGAGAGAAACACCATATATTTT. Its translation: CASSERNTIYF.

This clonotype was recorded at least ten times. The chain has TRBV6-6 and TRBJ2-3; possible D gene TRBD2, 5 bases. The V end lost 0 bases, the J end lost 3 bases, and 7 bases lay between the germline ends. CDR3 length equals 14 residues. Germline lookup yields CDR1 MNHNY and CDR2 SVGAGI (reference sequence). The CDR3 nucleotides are TGTGCCAGCAGTTACTCGAGGGAGACAGATACGCAGTATTTT. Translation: CASSYSRETDTQYF.

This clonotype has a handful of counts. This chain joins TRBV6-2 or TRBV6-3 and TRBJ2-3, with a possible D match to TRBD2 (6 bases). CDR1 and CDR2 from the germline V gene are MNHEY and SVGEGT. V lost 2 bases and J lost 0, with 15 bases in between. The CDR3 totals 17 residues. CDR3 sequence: CASSYTLGTSSTDTQYF. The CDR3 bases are TGTGCCAGCAGTTACACTCTCGGGACTTCTAGCACAGATACGCAGTATTTT.

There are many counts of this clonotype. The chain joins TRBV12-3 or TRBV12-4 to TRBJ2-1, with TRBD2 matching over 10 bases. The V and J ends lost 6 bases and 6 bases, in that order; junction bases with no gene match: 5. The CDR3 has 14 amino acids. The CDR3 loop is CASSVGTSANEQFF. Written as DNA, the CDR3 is TGTGCCAGCAGCGTCGGGACTAGCGCCAATGAGCAGTTCTTC.

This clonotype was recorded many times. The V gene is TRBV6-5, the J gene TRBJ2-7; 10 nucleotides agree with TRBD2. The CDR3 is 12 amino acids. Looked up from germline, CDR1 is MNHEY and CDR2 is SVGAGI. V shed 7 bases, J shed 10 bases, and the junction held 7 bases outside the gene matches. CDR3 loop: CASNVAGGGQYF. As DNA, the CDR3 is TGTGCCAGCAATGTAGCGGGGGGCGGACAGTACTTC.

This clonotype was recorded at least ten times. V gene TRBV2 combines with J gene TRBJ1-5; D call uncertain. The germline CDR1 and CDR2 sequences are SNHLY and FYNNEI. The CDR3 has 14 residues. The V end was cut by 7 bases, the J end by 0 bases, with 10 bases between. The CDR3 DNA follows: TGTGCCAGCAACCAAGTCTATAGCAATCAGCCCCAGCATTTT. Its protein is CASNQVYSNQPQHF.

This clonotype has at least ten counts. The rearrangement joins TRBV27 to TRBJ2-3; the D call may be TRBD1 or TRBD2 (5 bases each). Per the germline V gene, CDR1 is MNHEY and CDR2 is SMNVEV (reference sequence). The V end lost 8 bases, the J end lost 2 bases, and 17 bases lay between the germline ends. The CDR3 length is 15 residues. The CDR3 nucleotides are TGTGCCAGCTCCTCTACCGGGACCTTCACAGATACGCAGTATTTT. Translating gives CASSSTGTFTDTQYF.

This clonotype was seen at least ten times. The CDR3 nucleotides read TGTGCCAGCATCGGGGGGGGGCTTAGGAGGACCGGGGAGCTGTTTTTT. It specifies CASIGGGLRRTGELFF. This rearrangement joins TRBV6-1 to TRBJ2-2, with TRBD2 identical over 8 bases. The CDR3 covers 16 residues. The germline CDR1 and CDR2 sequences are MNHNS and SASEGT. With 7 bases clipped from V and 5 bases from J, the junction kept 12 bases outside the gene matches.

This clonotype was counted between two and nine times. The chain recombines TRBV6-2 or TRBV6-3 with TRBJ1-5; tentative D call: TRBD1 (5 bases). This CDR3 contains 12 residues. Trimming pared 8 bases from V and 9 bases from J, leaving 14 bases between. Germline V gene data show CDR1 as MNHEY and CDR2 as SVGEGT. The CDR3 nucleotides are TGTGCCAGCGACGTGGGGGACGCGCCCCAGCATTTT. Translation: CASDVGDAPQHF.

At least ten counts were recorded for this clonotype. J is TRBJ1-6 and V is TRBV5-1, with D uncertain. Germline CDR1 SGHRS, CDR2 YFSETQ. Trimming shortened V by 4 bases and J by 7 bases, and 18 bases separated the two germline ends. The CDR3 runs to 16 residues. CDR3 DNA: TGCGCCAGCAGCCTCACGGTGGGAGAAGCGAATTCACCCCTCCACTTT. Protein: CASSLTVGEANSPLHF.

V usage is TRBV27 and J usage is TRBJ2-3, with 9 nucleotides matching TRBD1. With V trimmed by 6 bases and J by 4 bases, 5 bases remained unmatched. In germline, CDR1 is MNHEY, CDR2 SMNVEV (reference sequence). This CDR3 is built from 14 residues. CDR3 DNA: TGTGCCAGCAGCGGGACAGGGCCCCCAGATACGCAGTATTTT. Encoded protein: CASSGTGPPDTQYF.